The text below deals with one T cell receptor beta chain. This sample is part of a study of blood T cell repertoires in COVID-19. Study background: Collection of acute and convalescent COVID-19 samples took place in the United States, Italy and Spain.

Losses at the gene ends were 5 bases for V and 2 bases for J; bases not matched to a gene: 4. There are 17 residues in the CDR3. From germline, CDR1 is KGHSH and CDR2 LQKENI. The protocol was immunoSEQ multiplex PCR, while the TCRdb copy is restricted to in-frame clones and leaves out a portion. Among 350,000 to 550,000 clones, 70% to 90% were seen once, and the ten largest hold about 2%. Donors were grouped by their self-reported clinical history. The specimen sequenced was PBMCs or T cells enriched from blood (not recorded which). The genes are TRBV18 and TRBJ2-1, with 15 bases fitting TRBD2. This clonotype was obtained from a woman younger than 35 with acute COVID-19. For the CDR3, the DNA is TGTGCCAGCTCAACAGGACTAGCGGGAGGGACCTACAATGAGCAGTTCTTC. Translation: CASSTGLAGGTYNEQFF.